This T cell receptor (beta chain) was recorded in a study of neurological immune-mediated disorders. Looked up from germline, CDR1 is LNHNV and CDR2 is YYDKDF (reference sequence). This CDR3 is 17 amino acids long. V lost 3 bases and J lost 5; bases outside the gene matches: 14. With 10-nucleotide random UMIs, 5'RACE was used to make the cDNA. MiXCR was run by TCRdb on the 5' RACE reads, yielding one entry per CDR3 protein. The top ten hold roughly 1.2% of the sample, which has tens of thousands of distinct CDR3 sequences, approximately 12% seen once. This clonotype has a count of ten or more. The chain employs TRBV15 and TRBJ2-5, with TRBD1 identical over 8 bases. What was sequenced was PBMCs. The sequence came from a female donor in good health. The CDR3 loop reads CATSRAGQGVFGETQYF. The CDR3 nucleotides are TGTGCCACCAGCAGGGCCGGACAGGGTGTTTTCGGGGAGACCCAGTACTTC. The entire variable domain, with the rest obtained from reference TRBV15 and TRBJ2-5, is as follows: DAMVIQNPRYQVTQFGKPVTLSCSQTLNHNVMYWYQQKSSQAPKLLFHYYDKDFNNEADTPDNFQSRRPNTSFCFLDIRSPGLGDTAMYLCATSRAGQGVFGETQYFGPGTRLLVL.